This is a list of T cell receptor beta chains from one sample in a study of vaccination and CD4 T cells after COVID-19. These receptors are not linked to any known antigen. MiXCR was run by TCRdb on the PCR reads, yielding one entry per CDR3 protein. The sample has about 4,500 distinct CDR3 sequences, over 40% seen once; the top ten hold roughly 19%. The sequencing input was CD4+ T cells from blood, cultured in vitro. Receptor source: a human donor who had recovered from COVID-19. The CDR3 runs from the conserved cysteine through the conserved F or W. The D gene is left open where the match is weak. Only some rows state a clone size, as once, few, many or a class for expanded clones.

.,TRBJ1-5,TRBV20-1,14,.,TGCAGTGCTAGCCCGGCAGATAGCAATCAGCCCCAGCATTTT,CSASPADSNQPQHF
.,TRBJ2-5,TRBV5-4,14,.,TGTGCCAGCAGCTTGGTTCCCGCTCAAGAGACCCAGTACTTC,CASSLVPAQETQYF
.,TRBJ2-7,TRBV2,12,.,TGTGCCAGCAGTGAAGTTCTGTACGAGCAGTACTTC,CASSEVLYEQYF
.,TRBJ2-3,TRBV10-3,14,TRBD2,TGTGCCATCAGCATAGCGGGGAGACCAGATACGCAGTATTTT,CAISIAGRPDTQYF
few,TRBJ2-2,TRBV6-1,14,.,TGTGCCAGCAGGACAGCCATGAACACCGGGGAGCTGTTTTTT,CASRTAMNTGELFF
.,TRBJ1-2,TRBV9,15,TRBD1,TGTGCCAGCAGCGCGGAATGGACAGGGCTCTATGGCTACACCTTC,CASSAEWTGLYGYTF
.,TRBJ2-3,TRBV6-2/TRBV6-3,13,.,TGTGCCAGTCACAGTACTAGCACAGATACGCAGTATTTT,CASHSTSTDTQYF
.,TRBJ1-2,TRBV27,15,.,TGTGCCAGCAGCTCTATTGGGGGTGGCGGCTATGGCTACACCTTC,CASSSIGGGGYGYTF
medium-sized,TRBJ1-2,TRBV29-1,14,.,TGCAGCGTTCCCGGGGAGGACCGGGGGTATGGCTACACCTTC,CSVPGEDRGYGYTF
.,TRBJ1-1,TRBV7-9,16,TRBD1,TGTGCCAGCAGCTTAGGATCCGGGACAGCGAACACTGAAGCTTTCTTT,CASSLGSGTANTEAFF
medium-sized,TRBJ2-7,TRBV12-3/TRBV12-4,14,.,TGTGCCAGCAGGGGGCTTCGGCCACCCTACGAGCAGTACTTC,CASRGLRPPYEQYF
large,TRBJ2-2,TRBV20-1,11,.,TGCAGTGCTAGGCGGGCCGGGGAGCTGTTTTTT,CSARRAGELFF
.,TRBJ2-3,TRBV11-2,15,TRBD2,TGTGCCAGCAGCGAACGGGGGGATGGCACAGATACGCAGTATTTT,CASSERGDGTDTQYF
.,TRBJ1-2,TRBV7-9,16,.,TGTGCCAGCAGCTTAGCGGAGGGGCCAGCTAACTATGGCTACACCTTC,CASSLAEGPANYGYTF
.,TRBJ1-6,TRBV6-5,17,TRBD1,TGTGCCAGCAGTTACAGGGGGACAGGTCTCTATAATTCACCCCTCCACTTT,CASSYRGTGLYNSPLHF
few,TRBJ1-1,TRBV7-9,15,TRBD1,TGTGCCAGCAGCGCCACCCGGACAGGGGGTACTGAAGCTTTCTTT,CASSATRTGGTEAFF
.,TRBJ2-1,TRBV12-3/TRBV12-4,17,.,TGTGCCAGCAGTTTAAGCCTCGGCGCAGGCCAAGACAATGAGCAGTTCTTC,CASSLSLGAGQDNEQFF
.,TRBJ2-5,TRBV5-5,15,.,TGTGCCAGCAGTCGGGGCAGGCATGACCAAGAGACCCAGTACTTC,CASSRGRHDQETQYF
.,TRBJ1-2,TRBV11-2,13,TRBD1,TGTGCCAGCAGCCCTGACAGGGCGTATGGCTACACCTTC,CASSPDRAYGYTF
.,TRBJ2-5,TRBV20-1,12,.,TGCAGTGCTAGAGATCCAGCCCAGACCCAGTACTTC,CSARDPAQTQYF
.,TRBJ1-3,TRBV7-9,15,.,TGTGCCAGCAGTTCTGGACCGATGGACGGAAACACCATATATTTT,CASSSGPMDGNTIYF
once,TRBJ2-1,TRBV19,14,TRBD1,TGTGCCAGTAGAAGGACAGGGGGTTCCAATGAGCAGTTCTTC,CASRRTGGSNEQFF
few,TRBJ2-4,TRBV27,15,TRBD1,TGTGCCAGCAGCCAGGACAGGGGTGGCAAAAACATTCAGTACTTC,CASSQDRGGKNIQYF
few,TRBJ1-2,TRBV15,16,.,TGTGCCACCAGCAGAGTACCAGCCAAAGTAAACTATGGCTACACCTTC,CATSRVPAKVNYGYTF
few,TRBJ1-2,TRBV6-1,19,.,TGTGCCAGCAGTGAATTGTTGTACAAGGCGAGCCGATCTAACTATGGCTACACCTTC,CASSELLYKASRSNYGYTF
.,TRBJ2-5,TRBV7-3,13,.,TGTGCCAGCAGCCCACAGGGCGGCGAGACCCAGTACTTC,CASSPQGGETQYF
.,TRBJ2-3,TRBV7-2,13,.,TGTGCCAGCAGCTTTATCGGCACAGATACGCAGTATTTT,CASSFIGTDTQYF
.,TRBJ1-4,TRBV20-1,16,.,TGCAGTGCTAGAGATCAGGTCCTGGGGTCTAGAGAAAAACTGTTTTTT,CSARDQVLGSREKLFF
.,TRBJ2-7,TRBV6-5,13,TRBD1,TGTGCCAGCAGTTACCAGACAGGGAACGAGCAGTACTTC,CASSYQTGNEQYF
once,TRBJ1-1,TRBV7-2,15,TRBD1,TGTGCCAGCAGCCAGGGACAGAAGGGGCCCACTGAAGCTTTCTTT,CASSQGQKGPTEAFF